This T cell receptor beta chain was captured by sequencing in a study of blood T cell repertoires in COVID-19. Overall study context: Nucleic acid was either cDNA or gDNA, and it came from T cells, B-cell-depleted T cells, or PBMCs.

The assay was immunoSEQ multiplex PCR, and TCRdb's table has in-frame clones only and misses some. The data show hundreds of thousands of clones, 75% to 90% seen once. V lost 0 bases and J lost 3; bases outside the gene matches: 7. Germline CDR1 reads SGHRS; CDR2 reads YFSETQ. The length of the CDR3 is 16 residues. Sequencing used peripheral blood. The chain couples TRBV5-1 to TRBJ1-1, with 8 positions matching TRBD1. This receptor was identified in a woman aged 18 to 35 with acute or convalescent COVID-19. CDR3 coding DNA: TGCGCCAGCAGCTTGGAACCAGGGGGCGCGTACACTGAAGCTTTCTTT. Its protein product is CASSLEPGGAYTEAFF.